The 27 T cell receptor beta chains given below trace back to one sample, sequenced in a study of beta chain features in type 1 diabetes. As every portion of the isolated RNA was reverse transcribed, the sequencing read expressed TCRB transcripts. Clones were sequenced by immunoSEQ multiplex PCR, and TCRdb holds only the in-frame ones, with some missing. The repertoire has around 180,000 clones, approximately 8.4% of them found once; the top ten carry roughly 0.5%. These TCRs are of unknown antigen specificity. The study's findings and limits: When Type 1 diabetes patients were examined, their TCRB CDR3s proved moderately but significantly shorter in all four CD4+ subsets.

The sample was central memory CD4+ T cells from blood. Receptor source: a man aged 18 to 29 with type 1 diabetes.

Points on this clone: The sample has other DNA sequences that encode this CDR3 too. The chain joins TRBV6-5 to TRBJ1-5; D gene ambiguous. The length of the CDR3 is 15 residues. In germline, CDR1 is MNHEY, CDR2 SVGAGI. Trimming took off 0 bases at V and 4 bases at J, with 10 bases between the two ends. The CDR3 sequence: CASSYSGGDNQPQHF. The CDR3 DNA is TGTGCCAGCAGTTACTCAGGAGGTGATAATCAGCCCCAGCATTTT.

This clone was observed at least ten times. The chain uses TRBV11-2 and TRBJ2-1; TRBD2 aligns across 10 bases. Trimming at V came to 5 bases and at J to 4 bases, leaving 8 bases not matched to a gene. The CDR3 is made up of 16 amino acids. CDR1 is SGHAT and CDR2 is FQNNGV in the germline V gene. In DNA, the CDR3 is TGTGCCAGCAGCCCACTCGGAGCGGGAGGGTACAATGAGCAGTTCTTC. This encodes CASSPLGAGGYNEQFF.

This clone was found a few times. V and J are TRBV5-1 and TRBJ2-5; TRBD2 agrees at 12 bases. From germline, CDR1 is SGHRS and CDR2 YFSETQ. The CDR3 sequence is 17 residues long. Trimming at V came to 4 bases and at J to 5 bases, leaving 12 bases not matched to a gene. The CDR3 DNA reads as TGCGCCAGCAGCCCCCAACTAGCGGGAGGAACGGTGGAGACCCAGTACTTC. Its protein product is CASSPQLAGGTVETQYF.

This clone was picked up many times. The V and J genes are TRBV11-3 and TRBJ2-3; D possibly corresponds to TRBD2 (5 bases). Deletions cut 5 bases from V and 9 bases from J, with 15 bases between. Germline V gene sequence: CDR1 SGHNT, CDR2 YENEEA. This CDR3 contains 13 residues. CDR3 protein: CASSLPGLGTQYF. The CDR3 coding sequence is TGTGCCAGCAGCCTCCCCGGACTGGGGACGCAGTATTTT.

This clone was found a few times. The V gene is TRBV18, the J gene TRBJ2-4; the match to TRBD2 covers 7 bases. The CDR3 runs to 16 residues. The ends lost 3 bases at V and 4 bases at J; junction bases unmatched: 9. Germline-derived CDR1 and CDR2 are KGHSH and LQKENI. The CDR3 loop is CASSPHHLADKNIQYF. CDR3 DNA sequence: TGTGCCAGCTCACCCCATCACCTAGCGGATAAAAACATTCAGTACTTC. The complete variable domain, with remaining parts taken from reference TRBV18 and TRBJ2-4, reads NAGVMQNPRHLVRRRGQEARLRCSPMKGHSHVYWYRQLPEEGLKFMVYLQKENIIDESGMPKERFSAEFPKEGPSILRIQQVVRGDSAAYFCASSPHHLADKNIQYFGAGTRLSVL.

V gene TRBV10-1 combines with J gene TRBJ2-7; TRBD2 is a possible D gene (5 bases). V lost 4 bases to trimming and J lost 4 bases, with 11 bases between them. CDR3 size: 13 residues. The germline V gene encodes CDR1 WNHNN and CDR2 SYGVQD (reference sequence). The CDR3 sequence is CASSAAGTYEQYF. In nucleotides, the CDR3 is TGCGCCAGCAGTGCGGCGGGTACGTACGAGCAGTACTTC.

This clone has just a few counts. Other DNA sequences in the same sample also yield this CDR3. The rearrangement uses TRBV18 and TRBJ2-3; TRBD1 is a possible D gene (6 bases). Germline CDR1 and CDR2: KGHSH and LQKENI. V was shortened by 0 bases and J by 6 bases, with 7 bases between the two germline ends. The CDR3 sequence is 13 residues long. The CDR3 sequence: CASSPPGADTQYF. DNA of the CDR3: TGTGCCAGCTCACCACCGGGGGCTGATACGCAGTATTTT.

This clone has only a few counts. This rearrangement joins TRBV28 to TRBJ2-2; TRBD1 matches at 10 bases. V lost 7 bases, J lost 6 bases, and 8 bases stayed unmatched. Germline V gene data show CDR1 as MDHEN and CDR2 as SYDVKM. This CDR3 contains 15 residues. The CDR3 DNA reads TGTGCCAGCACCGCTAGGGACAGGGGCCCCGGGGAGCTGTTTTTT. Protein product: CASTARDRGPGELFF.

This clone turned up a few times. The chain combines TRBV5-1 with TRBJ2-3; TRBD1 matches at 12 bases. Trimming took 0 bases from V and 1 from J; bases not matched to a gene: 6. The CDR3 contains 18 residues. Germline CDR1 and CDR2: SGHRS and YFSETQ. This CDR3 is CASSLVGQGALGTDTQYF. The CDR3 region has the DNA TGCGCCAGCAGCTTGGTGGGACAGGGGGCGTTGGGCACAGATACGCAGTATTTT.

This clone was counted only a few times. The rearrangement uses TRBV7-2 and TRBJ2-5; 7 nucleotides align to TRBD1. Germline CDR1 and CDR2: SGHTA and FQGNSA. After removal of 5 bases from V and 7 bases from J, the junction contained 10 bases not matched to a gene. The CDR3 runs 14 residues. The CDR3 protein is CASSPAQGVGTQYF. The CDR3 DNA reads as TGTGCCAGCAGCCCAGCCCAGGGGGTTGGGACCCAGTACTTC.

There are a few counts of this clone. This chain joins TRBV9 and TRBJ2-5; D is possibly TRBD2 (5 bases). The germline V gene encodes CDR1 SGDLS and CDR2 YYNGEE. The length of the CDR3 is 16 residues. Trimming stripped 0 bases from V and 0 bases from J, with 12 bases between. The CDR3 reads CASSVGAGLYQETQYF. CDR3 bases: TGTGCCAGCAGCGTAGGCGCGGGTTTGTACCAAGAGACCCAGTACTTC.

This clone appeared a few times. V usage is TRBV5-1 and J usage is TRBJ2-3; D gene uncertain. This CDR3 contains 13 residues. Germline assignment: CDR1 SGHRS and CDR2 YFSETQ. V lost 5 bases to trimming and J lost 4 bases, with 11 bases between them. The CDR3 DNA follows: TGCGCCAGCAGTTATTCCGCGGCAGATACGCAGTATTTT. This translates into CASSYSAADTQYF.

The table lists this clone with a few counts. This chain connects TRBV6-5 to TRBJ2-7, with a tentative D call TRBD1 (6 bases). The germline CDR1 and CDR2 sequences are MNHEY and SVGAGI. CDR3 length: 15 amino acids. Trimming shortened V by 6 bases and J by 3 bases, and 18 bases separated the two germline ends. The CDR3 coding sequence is TGTGCCAGCAGCGATGGACAGAGAGTAGGCTACGAGCAGTACTTC. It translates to CASSDGQRVGYEQYF.

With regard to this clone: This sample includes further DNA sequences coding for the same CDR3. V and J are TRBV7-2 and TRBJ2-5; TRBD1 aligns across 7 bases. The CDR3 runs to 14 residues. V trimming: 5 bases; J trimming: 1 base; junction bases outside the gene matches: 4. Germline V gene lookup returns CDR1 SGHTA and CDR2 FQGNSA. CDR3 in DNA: TGTGCCAGCAGCCTCAACAGGGGCCAAGAGACCCAGTACTTC. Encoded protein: CASSLNRGQETQYF.

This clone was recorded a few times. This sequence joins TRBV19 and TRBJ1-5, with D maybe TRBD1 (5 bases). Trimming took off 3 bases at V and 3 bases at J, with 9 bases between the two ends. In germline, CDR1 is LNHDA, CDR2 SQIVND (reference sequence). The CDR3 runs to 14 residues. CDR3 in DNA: TGTGCCAGTAGTATTTTAGGGGACAATCAGCCCCAGCATTTT. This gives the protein CASSILGDNQPQHF.

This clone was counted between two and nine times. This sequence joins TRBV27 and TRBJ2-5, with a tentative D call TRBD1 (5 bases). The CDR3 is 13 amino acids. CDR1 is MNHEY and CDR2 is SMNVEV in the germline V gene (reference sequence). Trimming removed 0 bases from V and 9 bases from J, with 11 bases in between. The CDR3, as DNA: TGTGCCAGCAGTTTATCCAGGGATTTGCCCCAGTACTTC. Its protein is CASSLSRDLPQYF.

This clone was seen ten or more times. The CDR3 reads CASSTTFGGMLKEQYF. The CDR3, as DNA: TGTGCCAGCAGCACAACCTTCGGGGGGATGTTGAAGGAGCAGTACTTC. The chain has TRBV9 and TRBJ2-7, with TRBD2 identical over 7 bases. Germline CDR1 and CDR2: SGDLS and YYNGEE. The CDR3 covers 16 residues. Unmatched junction bases numbered 17, after V lost 4 bases and J lost 7 bases.

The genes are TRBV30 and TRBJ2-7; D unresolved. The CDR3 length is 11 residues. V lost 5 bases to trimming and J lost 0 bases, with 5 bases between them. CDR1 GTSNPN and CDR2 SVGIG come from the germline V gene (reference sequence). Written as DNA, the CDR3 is TGTGCCTGGGGGCGCTCCTACGAGCAGTACTTC. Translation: CAWGRSYEQYF.

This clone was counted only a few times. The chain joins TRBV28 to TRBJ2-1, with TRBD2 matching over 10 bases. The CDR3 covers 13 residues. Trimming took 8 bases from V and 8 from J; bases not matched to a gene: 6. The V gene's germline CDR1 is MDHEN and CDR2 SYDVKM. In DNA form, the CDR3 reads TGTGCCAGCCAGCGGGGGGGCCGATATGAGCAGTTCTTC. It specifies CASQRGGRYEQFF.

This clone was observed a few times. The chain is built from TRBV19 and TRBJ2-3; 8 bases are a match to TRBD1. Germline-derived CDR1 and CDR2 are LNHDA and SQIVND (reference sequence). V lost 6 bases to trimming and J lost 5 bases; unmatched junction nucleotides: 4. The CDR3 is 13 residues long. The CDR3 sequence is CASSGQGVDTQYF. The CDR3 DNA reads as TGTGCCAGTAGCGGACAGGGAGTAGATACGCAGTATTTT.

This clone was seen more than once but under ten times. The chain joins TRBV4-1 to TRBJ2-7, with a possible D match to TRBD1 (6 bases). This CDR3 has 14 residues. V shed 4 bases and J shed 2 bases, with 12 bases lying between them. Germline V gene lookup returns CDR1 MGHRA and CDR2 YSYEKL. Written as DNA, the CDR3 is TGCGCCAGCAGCCGAGACAGGTTAGCCTACGAGCAGTACTTC. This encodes CASSRDRLAYEQYF.

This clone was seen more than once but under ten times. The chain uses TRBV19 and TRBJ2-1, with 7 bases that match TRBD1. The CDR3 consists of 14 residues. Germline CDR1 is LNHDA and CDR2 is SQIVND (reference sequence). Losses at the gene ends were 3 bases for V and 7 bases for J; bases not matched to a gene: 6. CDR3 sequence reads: CASSMGQRWNEQFF. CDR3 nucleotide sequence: TGTGCCAGTAGTATGGGACAGCGGTGGAATGAGCAGTTCTTC.

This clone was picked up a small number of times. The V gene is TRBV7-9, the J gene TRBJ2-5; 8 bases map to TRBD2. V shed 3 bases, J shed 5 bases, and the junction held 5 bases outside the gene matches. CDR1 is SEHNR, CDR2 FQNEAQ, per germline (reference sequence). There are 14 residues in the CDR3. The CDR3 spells CASSLTSEGETQYF. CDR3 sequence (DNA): TGTGCCAGCAGCTTGACTAGCGAAGGGGAGACCCAGTACTTC.

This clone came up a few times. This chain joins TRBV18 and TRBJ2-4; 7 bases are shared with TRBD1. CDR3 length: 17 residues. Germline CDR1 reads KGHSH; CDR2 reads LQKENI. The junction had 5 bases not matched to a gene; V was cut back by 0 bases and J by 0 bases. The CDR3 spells CASSPPIGGQAKNIQYF. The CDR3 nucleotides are TGTGCCAGCTCACCACCGATAGGGGGCCAAGCCAAAAACATTCAGTACTTC.

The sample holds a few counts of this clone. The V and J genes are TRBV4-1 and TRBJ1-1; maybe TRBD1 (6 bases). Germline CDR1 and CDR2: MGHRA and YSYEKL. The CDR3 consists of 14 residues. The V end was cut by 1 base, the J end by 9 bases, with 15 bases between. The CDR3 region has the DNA TGCGCCAGCAGCCAAGCCGGGACACGATACCAAGCTTTCTTT. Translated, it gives CASSQAGTRYQAFF.

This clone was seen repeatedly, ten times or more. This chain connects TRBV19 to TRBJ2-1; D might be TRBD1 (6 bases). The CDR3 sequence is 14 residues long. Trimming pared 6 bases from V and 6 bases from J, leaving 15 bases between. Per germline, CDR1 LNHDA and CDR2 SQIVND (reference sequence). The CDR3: CASRQGHRLNEQFF. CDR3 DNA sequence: TGTGCCAGTAGACAGGGTCACCGACTCAATGAGCAGTTCTTC.

CDR3 region: CASSLVAASYGYTF. The CDR3, as DNA: TGTGCCAGCAGCTTGGTAGCGGCATCCTATGGCTACACCTTC. This chain connects TRBV5-5 to TRBJ1-2; the D is unclear. Germline CDR1 reads SGHKS; CDR2 reads YYEKEE (reference sequence). V was shortened by 0 bases and J by 4 bases, with 10 bases between the two germline ends. The CDR3 totals 14 residues.